This paragraph covers one T cell receptor beta chain sequence. Germline CDR1 is SEHNR and CDR2 is FQNEAQ (reference sequence). V lost 3 bases, J lost 2 bases, and 6 bases stayed unmatched. The CDR3 has 15 residues. The sample originates from a study of blood T cell repertoires in COVID-19. Study-level information: COVID-19 samples collected from the United States, Italy and Spain covered acute and convalescent phases. The cDNA or gDNA used as material had been derived from T cells, B-cell-depleted T cells, or PBMCs.

In the authors' methods: How many nucleated cells were present was estimated from reference gene primer amplification. Sequenced by immunoSEQ multiplex PCR; TCRdb stores in-frame clones only, minus some. V, J and clone size derive from that table, while D and trimming were established from the DNA sequence. The table includes 160,000 or so clones, 80% to 90% detected once. The clonotype comes from a woman aged 80 or older with acute or convalescent COVID-19. Sequencing was performed on peripheral blood. The chain has TRBV7-9 and TRBJ2-5; TRBD2 matches at 7 bases. For the CDR3, the DNA is TGTGCCAGCAGCTTCGACAGCGGGGCACAAGAGACCCAGTACTTC. This sequence encodes CASSFDSGAQETQYF.